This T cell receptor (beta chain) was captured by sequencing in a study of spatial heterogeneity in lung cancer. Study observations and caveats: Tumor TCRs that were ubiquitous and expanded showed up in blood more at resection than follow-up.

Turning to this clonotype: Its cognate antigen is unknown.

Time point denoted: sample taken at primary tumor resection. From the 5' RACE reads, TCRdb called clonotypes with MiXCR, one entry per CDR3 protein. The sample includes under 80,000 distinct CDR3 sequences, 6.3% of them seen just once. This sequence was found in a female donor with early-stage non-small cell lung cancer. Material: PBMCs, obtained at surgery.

CDR3 loop: CASSASRNEQFF. The DNA of the CDR3 is TGTGCCAGCAGCGCCTCACGAAATGAGCAGTTCTTC. The chain uses TRBV9 and TRBJ2-1, with D unresolved. The CDR3 has 12 amino acids. Trimming shortened V by 3 bases and J by 7 bases, and 8 bases separated the two germline ends. Germline values: CDR1 SGDLS, CDR2 YYNGEE.